Shown below are 30 T cell receptor beta chains from a single sample sequenced in a study of Graves' ophthalmopathy and Graves' hyperthyroidism. RNA transcripts were the template, and TCR beta CDR3 regions were amplified from them. First-round RT-PCR relied on HTBI primers, and a second-round multiplex PCR came next. TCRdb redid the calling of the multiplex PCR reads with MiXCR, one entry per CDR3 protein. The sample holds 300,000 to 450,000 distinct CDR3 sequences, approximately 18% seen once. Sequencing was done on a sample of peripheral blood. These receptors were taken from an adult woman with stable Graves' hyperthyroidism.

This clonotype was picked up many times. This chain uses TRBV29-1 with TRBJ2-2, with TRBD2 as a possible D gene (6 bases). V was trimmed by 7 bases and J by 6 bases, leaving 12 bases between them. Germline-derived CDR1 and CDR2 are SQVTM and ANQGSEA. The CDR3 has 12 amino acids. CDR3 residues: CSGGGVAGELFF. As DNA, the CDR3 is TGCAGCGGGGGAGGTGTGGCCGGGGAGCTGTTTTTT.

This clonotype was seen at least ten times. The V gene is TRBV3-1, the J gene TRBJ1-5, with D uncertain. Trimming pared 0 bases from V and 6 bases from J, leaving 6 bases between. Germline V gives CDR1 LGHDT, CDR2 YNNKEL (reference sequence). CDR3 length: 13 amino acids. The CDR3 spells CASSQELVQPQHF. The CDR3 DNA reads TGTGCCAGCAGCCAAGAACTGGTTCAGCCCCAGCATTTT. Complete variable domain (other parts from reference TRBV3-1 and TRBJ1-5): DTAVSQTPKYLVTQMGNDKSIKCEQNLGHDTMYWYKQDSKKFLKIMFSYNNKELIINETVPNRFSPKSPDKAHLNLHINSLELGDSAVYFCASSQELVQPQHFGDGTRLSIL.

This clonotype was found many times. This chain uses TRBV6-5 with TRBJ2-5; D uncertain. CDR3 size: 15 residues. The V and J ends lost 2 bases and 2 bases respectively, with 12 bases between them. Germline loops: CDR1 MNHEY, CDR2 SVGAGI. CDR3 residues: CASSYGSDVQETQYF. The DNA for the CDR3 is TGTGCCAGCAGTTACGGATCGGACGTACAAGAGACCCAGTACTTC.

The rearrangement uses TRBV28 and TRBJ2-5, with TRBD2 identical over 8 bases. The CDR3 covers 16 residues. CDR1 MDHEN and CDR2 SYDVKM come from the germline V gene. J was trimmed by 2 bases and V by 1 base; bases with no gene match: 6. CDR3: CASSLSRIAGQETQYF. For the CDR3, the DNA is TGTGCCAGCAGTTTATCCCGGATAGCGGGACAAGAGACCCAGTACTTC.

This clonotype was seen only a few times. This chain links TRBV20-1 with TRBJ1-1, with 7 bases that match TRBD1. The ends lost 1 base at V and 0 bases at J; junction bases unmatched: 8. The CDR3 has 16 amino acids. Germline CDR1 is DFQATT and CDR2 is SNEGSKA (reference sequence). The CDR3 reads CSARVIGGGMNTEAFF. As DNA, the CDR3 is TGCAGTGCTAGAGTTATAGGGGGCGGGATGAACACTGAAGCTTTCTTT.

This clonotype was counted ten times or more. The chain combines TRBV6-2 or TRBV6-3 with TRBJ1-2; 8 bases match TRBD1. J lost 3 bases, V lost 5 bases, and 2 bases had no gene match. Germline V gives CDR1 MNHEY, CDR2 SVGEGT. This CDR3 has 13 residues. The CDR3 nucleotides read TGTGCCAGCAGTCCGGGACAGGACTATGGCTACACCTTC. It translates to CASSPGQDYGYTF.

This clonotype came up many times. The rearrangement links TRBV5-1 to TRBJ2-7; D gene ambiguous. The CDR3 length is 14 residues. Germline CDR1 SGHRS, CDR2 YFSETQ. V shed 0 bases and J shed 2 bases, with 9 bases lying between them. CDR3: CASSLGEIPYEQYF. The CDR3, as DNA: TGCGCCAGCAGCTTGGGTGAGATCCCCTACGAGCAGTACTTC.

This clonotype was detected many times. This sequence joins TRBV7-2 and TRBJ2-2; 10 bases line up with TRBD2. The length of the CDR3 is 17 residues. The V gene end was trimmed by 2 bases and the J gene end by 8 bases; junction bases not matched to a gene: 11. In germline, CDR1 is SGHTA, CDR2 FQGNSA. In DNA form, the CDR3 reads TGTGCCAGCAGCTTACGTCCGGGACTAGCGACAAAGGGGGAGCTGTTTTTT. It translates to CASSLRPGLATKGELFF. Full variable domain (missing parts from reference TRBV7-2 and TRBJ2-2): GAGVSQSPSNKVTEKGKDVELRCDPISGHTALYWYRQSLGQGLEFLIYFQGNSAPDKSGLPSDRFSAERTGGSVSTLTIQRTQQEDSAVYLCASSLRPGLATKGELFFGEGSRLTVL.

This clonotype was counted at least ten times. V usage is TRBV24-1 and J usage is TRBJ2-5; TRBD1 is a possible D gene (6 bases). The CDR3 loop spans 14 amino acids. V was cut by 3 bases and J by 3 bases, with 10 bases left in between. Germline loops: CDR1 KGHDR, CDR2 SFDVKD. The CDR3 protein is CATSDPRGEETQYF. The CDR3, as DNA: TGTGCCACCAGTGATCCCAGGGGTGAAGAGACCCAGTACTTC.

This clonotype was picked up many times. V usage is TRBV2 and J usage is TRBJ2-7, with 10 positions matching TRBD1. Germline V gene data show CDR1 as SNHLY and CDR2 as FYNNEI. The CDR3 contains 15 residues. The V and J ends lost 7 bases and 5 bases, in that order; junction bases with no gene match: 11. The CDR3 DNA is TGTGCCAGCATACCTGCCGGGACAGGGGCCGACGAGCAGTACTTC. Translated, it gives CASIPAGTGADEQYF.

This clonotype came up a few times. The rearrangement uses TRBV7-9 and TRBJ2-7; weak D call: TRBD2 (5 bases). This CDR3 is built from 12 residues. The V end lost 8 bases, the J end lost 4 bases, and 12 bases lay between the germline ends. The V gene's germline CDR1 is SEHNR and CDR2 FQNEAQ (reference sequence). The DNA of the CDR3 is TGTGCCAGCGGGAACCTAGCTTACGAGCAGTACTTC. Encoded protein: CASGNLAYEQYF.

This clonotype has ten or more counts. This sequence joins TRBV27 and TRBJ1-5; TRBD1 is a possible D gene (6 bases). V lost 1 base and J lost 0, with 16 bases in between. Germline V gene data show CDR1 as MNHEY and CDR2 as SMNVEV (reference sequence). The CDR3 runs to 18 residues. The DNA for the CDR3 is TGTGCCAGCAGTTTATTTAGGGGGGCCTTAAATAGCAATCAGCCCCAGCATTTT. Protein product: CASSLFRGALNSNQPQHF.

The chain has TRBV6-2 or TRBV6-3 and TRBJ1-1, with D unresolved. The length of the CDR3 is 15 residues. The ends were cut back, 0 bases at V and 2 bases at J, with 10 bases in the middle. Germline CDR1 and CDR2: MNHEY and SVGEGT. The CDR3 reads CASSYSWNGNTEAFF. Written as DNA, the CDR3 is TGTGCCAGCAGTTACTCATGGAATGGAAACACTGAAGCTTTCTTT.

This clonotype has only a few counts. The chain is built from TRBV29-1 and TRBJ1-1; 7 positions match TRBD1. Looked up from germline, CDR1 is SQVTM and CDR2 is ANQGSEA. This CDR3 has 13 amino acids. V dropped 4 bases and J dropped 6; count of bases not matched to a gene: 8. The CDR3 spells CSVGNFGTAEAFF. The CDR3, as DNA: TGCAGCGTTGGTAATTTCGGGACAGCTGAAGCTTTCTTT.

This clonotype was picked up a small number of times. The V call is TRBV11-2, the J call TRBJ2-7; 7 bases map to TRBD1. CDR3 length equals 18 residues. Losses at the gene ends were 0 bases for V and 7 bases for J; bases not matched to a gene: 18. CDR1 and CDR2 from the germline V gene are SGHAT and FQNNGV. CDR3: CASSLDNLTGVFRWEQYF. CDR3 coding DNA: TGTGCCAGCAGCTTAGATAATTTAACAGGGGTTTTTCGTTGGGAGCAGTACTTC.

The sample holds a few counts of this clonotype. J is TRBJ2-2 and V is TRBV3-1, with D hard to call. V lost 1 base and J 3 bases, leaving 6 bases between the germline ends. The CDR3 runs to 14 residues. Germline lookup yields CDR1 LGHDT and CDR2 YNNKEL (reference sequence). The CDR3, as DNA: TGTGCCAGCAGCCAAGTGGCCCACACCGGGGAGCTGTTTTTT. Its protein is CASSQVAHTGELFF.

There are many counts of this clonotype. As DNA, the CDR3 is TGTGCCAGCAGCTTAGCCGGGACAGGGGAACCTACCTACGAGCAGTACTTC. Amino acids: CASSLAGTGEPTYEQYF. The J gene is TRBJ2-7, the V gene TRBV7-9; 10 nucleotides align to TRBD1. The J segment lost 2 bases and the V segment lost 0 bases, leaving 7 bases of the junction unmatched. The germline V gene encodes CDR1 SEHNR and CDR2 FQNEAQ (reference sequence). The CDR3 is 17 amino acids.

This clonotype was counted at least ten times. The chain joins TRBV11-1 to TRBJ2-7, with 13 bases that match TRBD2. The V gene's germline CDR1 is SGHAT and CDR2 FQDESV (reference sequence). The V segment lost 4 bases and the J segment 2 bases; nucleotides outside the gene matches: 5. The length of the CDR3 is 16 residues. This CDR3 is CASSSGLAGATYEQYF. CDR3 bases: TGTGCCAGCAGCTCTGGACTAGCGGGGGCCACCTACGAGCAGTACTTC.

This clonotype was recorded many times. The V call is TRBV7-2, the J call TRBJ2-5, with TRBD1 identical over 9 bases. This CDR3 comprises 19 residues. The ends lost 5 bases at V and 4 bases at J; junction bases unmatched: 20. CDR1 and CDR2 (germline): SGHTA, FQGNSA. The CDR3 spells CASSPFRDRVLFSRETQYF. The CDR3 DNA follows: TGTGCCAGCAGCCCTTTTCGGGACAGGGTTCTTTTCTCTCGAGAGACCCAGTACTTC.

In this sample, this clonotype turned up many times. The CDR3: CASSTSWTGYGYTF. DNA for the CDR3: TGTGCCAGTAGTACCTCGTGGACGGGCTATGGCTACACCTTC. The rearrangement joins TRBV19 to TRBJ1-2, with D unclear. The CDR3 is 14 residues long. The germline V and J ends were trimmed by 4 bases and 4 bases, with 13 bases remaining between them. Per the germline V gene, CDR1 is LNHDA and CDR2 is SQIVND (reference sequence).

This clonotype was seen repeatedly, ten times or more. This sequence joins TRBV6-4 and TRBJ2-7; D might be TRBD1 or TRBD2, each matching 5 bases. Trimming stripped 5 bases from V and 3 bases from J, with 26 bases between. This CDR3 is built from 18 residues. Looked up from germline, CDR1 is MRHNA and CDR2 is SNTAGT. The CDR3 sequence is CASSPAGRGPWGYYEQYF. As DNA, the CDR3 is TGTGCCAGCAGTCCAGCAGGACGCGGTCCATGGGGGTACTACGAGCAGTACTTC.

This clonotype was seen repeatedly, ten times or more. V and J are TRBV7-9 and TRBJ2-5, with D uncertain. The CDR3 length is 13 residues. Germline CDR1 and CDR2: SEHNR and FQNEAQ (reference sequence). V was cut by 1 base and J by 3 bases, with 6 bases left in between. The DNA of the CDR3 is TGTGCCAGCAGCTTAGAAGGCGAAGAGACCCAGTACTTC. Protein: CASSLEGEETQYF.

This clonotype was counted at least ten times. The V and J genes are TRBV10-2 and TRBJ2-7; TRBD1 aligns across 7 bases. Germline trimming cut 6 bases from V and 5 bases from J; bases unmatched to any gene: 10. The CDR3 is made up of 14 amino acids. Germline V gives CDR1 WSHSY, CDR2 SAAADI. CDR3 DNA: TGCGCCAGCAGGGCTGCAGGGGGTATCCACGAGCAGTACTTC. Translating gives CASRAAGGIHEQYF.

This clonotype has ten or more counts. CDR3 DNA sequence: TGTGCCAGTAGTATGGACATGAATAATTCACCCCTCCACTTT. Its translation is CASSMDMNNSPLHF. The chain couples TRBV19 to TRBJ1-6; tentatively, D is TRBD1 (5 bases). The CDR3 consists of 14 residues. Germline assignment: CDR1 LNHDA and CDR2 SQIVND (reference sequence). Trimming took off 3 bases at V and 5 bases at J, with 8 bases between the two ends.

This clonotype was observed at least ten times. The J gene is TRBJ2-5, the V gene TRBV25-1, with D tentatively TRBD2 (6 bases). The germline CDR1 and CDR2 sequences are MGHDK and SYGVNS. V gave up 5 bases and J gave up 5 bases, with 18 bases separating them. The CDR3 runs to 15 residues. CDR3 sequence reads: CASSLLAGVWETQYF. The CDR3 DNA sequence: TGTGCCAGCAGTCTACTAGCAGGAGTTTGGGAGACCCAGTACTTC.

V gene TRBV3-1 combines with J gene TRBJ2-2; TRBD2 might be the D (6 bases). Germline CDR1 and CDR2: LGHDT and YNNKEL (reference sequence). The V and J ends lost 4 bases and 4 bases respectively, with 13 bases between them. The CDR3 consists of 15 residues. CDR3 bases: TGTGCCAGCAGCCGAGGACGGGGGTCCACCGGGGAGCTGTTTTTT. It specifies CASSRGRGSTGELFF.

This clonotype was counted many times. This chain uses TRBV20-1 with TRBJ1-6; D is unclear. V lost 7 bases to trimming and J lost 5 bases, with 9 bases between them. Germline values: CDR1 DFQATT, CDR2 SNEGSKA (reference sequence). The CDR3 runs 12 residues. The CDR3 bases are TGCAGTGTGAAAGGGAATAATTCACCCCTCCACTTT. This codes for CSVKGNNSPLHF.

For this clonotype: The conserved phenylalanine or tryptophan normally closing the CDR3 is absent here, so this likely arose from a read error. The DNA is left out, because the CDR3 cannot be placed on it with certainty; the CDR3 is given as TCRdb lists it. The V gene is TRBV20-1, the J gene TRBJ1-3. Germline CDR1 and CDR2: DFQATT and SNEGSKA (reference sequence). The CDR3 spans 12 residues, counting both ends. CDR3 protein: CSALQYSDTICY.

This clonotype has a count of ten or more. The rearrangement links TRBV12-3 or TRBV12-4 to TRBJ2-7; 7 nucleotides line up with TRBD2. The CDR3 runs to 17 residues. V was pared by 2 bases and J by 3 bases, with 13 bases of the junction left unmatched. CDR3 sequence reads: CASSLRGGSGDGYEQYF. CDR3 in DNA: TGTGCCAGCAGTTTAAGGGGCGGGAGTGGGGACGGCTACGAGCAGTACTTC.

This clonotype was recorded many times. The rearrangement uses TRBV7-2 and TRBJ2-2; D ambiguous. Trimming took 6 bases from V and 0 from J, leaving 14 bases between them. This CDR3 spans 16 amino acids. The germline V gene has CDR1 SGHTA and CDR2 FQGNSA. The CDR3 DNA reads as TGTGCCAGCAGTCCCCTGGCTGGTACGAACACCGGGGAGCTGTTTTTT. Translating gives CASSPLAGTNTGELFF.